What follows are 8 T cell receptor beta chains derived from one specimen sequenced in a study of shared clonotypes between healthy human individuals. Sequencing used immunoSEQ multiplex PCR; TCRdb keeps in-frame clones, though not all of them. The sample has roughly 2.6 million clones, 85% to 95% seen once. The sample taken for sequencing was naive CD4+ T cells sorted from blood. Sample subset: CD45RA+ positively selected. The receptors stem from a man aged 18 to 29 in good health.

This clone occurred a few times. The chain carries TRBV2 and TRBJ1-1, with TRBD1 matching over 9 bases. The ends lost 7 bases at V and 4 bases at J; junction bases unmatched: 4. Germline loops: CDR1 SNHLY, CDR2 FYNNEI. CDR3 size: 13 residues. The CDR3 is CASTGQGSTEAFF. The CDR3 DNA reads TGTGCCAGCACCGGACAGGGGAGCACTGAAGCTTTCTTT.

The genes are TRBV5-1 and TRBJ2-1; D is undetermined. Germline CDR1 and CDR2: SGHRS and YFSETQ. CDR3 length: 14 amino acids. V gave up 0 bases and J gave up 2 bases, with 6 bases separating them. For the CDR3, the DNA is TGCGCCAGCAGCTTGGATCCAGCCTACAATGAGCAGTTCTTC. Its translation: CASSLDPAYNEQFF. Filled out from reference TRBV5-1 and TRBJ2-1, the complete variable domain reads KAGVTQTPRYLIKTRGQQVTLSCSPISGHRSVSWYQQTPGQGLQFLFEYFSETQRNKGNFPGRFSGRQFSNSRSEMNVSTLELGDSALYLCASSLDPAYNEQFFGPGTRLTVL.

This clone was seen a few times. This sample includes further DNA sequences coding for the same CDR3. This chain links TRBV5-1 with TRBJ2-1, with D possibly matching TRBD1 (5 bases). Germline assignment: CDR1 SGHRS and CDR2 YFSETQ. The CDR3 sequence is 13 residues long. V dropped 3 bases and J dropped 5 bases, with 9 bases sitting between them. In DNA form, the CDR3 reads TGCGCCAGCAGCTCGGGCAGGGACAATGAGCAGTTCTTC. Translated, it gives CASSSGRDNEQFF.

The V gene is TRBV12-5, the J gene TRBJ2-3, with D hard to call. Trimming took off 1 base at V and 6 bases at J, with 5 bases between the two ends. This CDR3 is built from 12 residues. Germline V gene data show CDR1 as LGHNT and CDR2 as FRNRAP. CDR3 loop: CASGLGKDTQYF. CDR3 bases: TGTGCTAGTGGTTTGGGGAAGGATACGCAGTATTTT.

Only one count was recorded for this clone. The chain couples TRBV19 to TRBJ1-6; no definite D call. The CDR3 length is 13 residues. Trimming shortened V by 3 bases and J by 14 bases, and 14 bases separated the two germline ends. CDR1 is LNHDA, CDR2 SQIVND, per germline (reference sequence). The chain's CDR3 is CASSIPRARTLHF. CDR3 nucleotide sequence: TGTGCCAGTAGTATTCCCAGAGCTAGAACCCTCCACTTT.

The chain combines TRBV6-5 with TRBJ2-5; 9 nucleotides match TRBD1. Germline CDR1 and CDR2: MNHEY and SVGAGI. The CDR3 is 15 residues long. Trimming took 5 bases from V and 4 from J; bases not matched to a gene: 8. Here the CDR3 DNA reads TGTGCCAGCAGTGGCGGGACAGGGACCATAGAGACCCAGTACTTC. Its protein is CASSGGTGTIETQYF.

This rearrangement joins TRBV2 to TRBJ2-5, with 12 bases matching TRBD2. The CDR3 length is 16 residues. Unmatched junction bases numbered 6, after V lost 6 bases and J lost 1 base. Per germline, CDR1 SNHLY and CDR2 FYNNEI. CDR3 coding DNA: TGTGCCAGCAGGACCTCTAGCGGGGGGGCCCAAGAGACCCAGTACTTC. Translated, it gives CASRTSSGGAQETQYF.

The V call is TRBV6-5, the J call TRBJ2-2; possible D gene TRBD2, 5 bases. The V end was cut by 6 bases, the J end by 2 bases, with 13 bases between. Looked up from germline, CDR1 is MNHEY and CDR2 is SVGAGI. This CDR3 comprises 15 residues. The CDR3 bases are TGTGCCAGCAGGCCCTCGGGGATTAACACCGGGGAGCTGTTTTTT. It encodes CASRPSGINTGELFF.